The text below deals with one TCR beta chain. The target antigen is unknown. The sample originates from a study of T-cell memory formation after mild COVID-19. On the study more broadly: Each donor largely had its own TCR clusters.

Study findings and constraints: The second-wave clones peaking on day 37 were not confirmed as SARS-CoV-2-specific. Clones shrinking between day 15 and 85 showed a balanced CD4/CD8 split, and those that grew later tilted toward CD4+. Some responding clones appeared in pre-infection memory, suggesting cross-reactive memory joined.

TCRdb independently ran MiXCR on the 5' RACE reads; one entry per CDR3 protein. The sample contains 98,000 or so distinct CDR3 sequences, 18% of which appear only once. This CDR3 spans 13 amino acids. The germline gives CDR1 WNHNN, CDR2 SYGVQD (reference sequence). Trimming removed 6 bases at V and 10 bases at J, with 13 bases between. This clonotype was sampled from a man younger than 35 who had mild COVID-19 (a few samples of this study predate the infection). Cell type and time point are not known. This chain uses TRBV10-1 with TRBJ1-6; a weak D match, TRBD1 (5 bases). Sample: PBMCs or a T cell subset sorted from them (not recorded which). CDR3 sequence reads: CASSETVGSPLHF. CDR3 in DNA: TGCGCCAGCAGCGAGACAGTGGGCTCACCCCTCCACTTT.